This entry lists 17 T cell receptor beta chains sequenced from one sample in a study of vaccination and CD4 T cells after COVID-19. What these receptors recognize is not known. Treatment here: approximately nine-day PBMC culture with coronavirus spike peptide pools or control peptides (ViraFEST assay). Sequencing of DNA taken from cultured CD4+ T cells relied on the Oncomine TCR Beta short-read assay. TCRdb independently ran MiXCR on the PCR reads; one entry per CDR3 protein. This table holds about 15,000 distinct CDR3 sequences, about a fifth found once. The starting material was CD4+ T cells from blood, cultured in vitro, obtained before SARS-CoV-2 vaccination. The receptors derive from a human donor who received a COVID-19 vaccine.

The chain carries TRBV4-1 and TRBJ1-6; no clear D. From germline, CDR1 is MGHRA and CDR2 YSYEKL. V gave up 1 base and J gave up 7 bases, with 14 bases separating them. The CDR3 totals 16 residues. The CDR3, as DNA: TGCGCCAGCAGCCAAGGCGGGGAACGGGCAAATTCACCCCTCCACTTT. It specifies CASSQGGERANSPLHF.

This clonotype was detected only a few times. The V call is TRBV28, the J call TRBJ2-7, with D possibly TRBD1 on 6 matching bases. The length of the CDR3 is 15 residues. The germline gives CDR1 MDHEN, CDR2 SYDVKM. V was trimmed by 2 bases and J by 0 bases, leaving 11 bases between them. For the CDR3, the DNA is TGTGCCAGCAGTTTAGGGTCAGGGGACTCCTACGAGCAGTACTTC. Translating it yields CASSLGSGDSYEQYF. Looking up the rest from reference TRBV28 and TRBJ2-7 gives the full variable domain: DVKVTQSSRYLVKRTGEKVFLECVQDMDHENMFWYRQDPGLGLRLIYFSYDVKMKEKGDIPEGYSVSREKKERFSLILESASTNQTSMYLCASSLGSGDSYEQYFGPGTRLTVT.

This clonotype has more than one count but fewer than ten. This sequence joins TRBV20-1 and TRBJ2-3, with 13 bases that match TRBD2. From germline, CDR1 is DFQATT and CDR2 SNEGSKA (reference sequence). This CDR3 is built from 15 residues. Losses at the gene ends were 6 bases for V and 2 bases for J; bases not matched to a gene: 5. CDR3 sequence (DNA): TGCAGTGCCACGACTAGCGGGGGGCACACAGATACGCAGTATTTT. The encoded protein is CSATTSGGHTDTQYF.

The DNA for the CDR3 is TGTGCCAGCAGCCCGACCCGGGGAAGCAATCAGCCCCAGCATTTT. Its translation is CASSPTRGSNQPQHF. This chain joins TRBV9 and TRBJ1-5, with D uncertain. Trimming removed 4 bases from V and 1 base from J, with 12 bases in between. This CDR3 spans 15 amino acids. Germline V gives CDR1 SGDLS, CDR2 YYNGEE.

The CDR3 loop is CATSDRSTGAELAFF. DNA for the CDR3: TGTGCCACCAGTGACCGCAGTACAGGGGCGGAATTGGCTTTCTTT. The V call is TRBV24-1, the J call TRBJ1-1; 7 bases agree with TRBD1. The germline gives CDR1 KGHDR, CDR2 SFDVKD. This CDR3 region has 15 residues. V dropped 4 bases and J dropped 11; count of bases not matched to a gene: 15.

The chain carries TRBV30 and TRBJ2-2; D may be TRBD1 (6 bases). The CDR3 runs to 15 residues. The V and J ends lost 5 bases and 1 base respectively, with 14 bases between them. From germline, CDR1 is GTSNPN and CDR2 SVGIG (reference sequence). The CDR3 here is CAWARPRGNTGELFF. For the CDR3, the DNA is TGTGCCTGGGCCCGCCCCAGGGGGAACACCGGGGAGCTGTTTTTT.

A note on this clonotype: A single base separates this from a much larger clone, so it may be a read error. V and J are TRBV20-1 and TRBJ1-3, with D perhaps TRBD1 (5 bases). Germline V gene sequence: CDR1 DFQATT, CDR2 SNEGSKA (reference sequence). The CDR3 has 16 amino acids. DNA for the CDR3: TGCAGTGCTAGAGATCGACAGATTCTCTCTGAAAACACCATATATTTT. This encodes CSARDRQILSENTIYF.

This rearrangement joins TRBV12-3 or TRBV12-4 to TRBJ2-1, with D perhaps TRBD1 (6 bases). V was cut by 5 bases and J by 6 bases, with 17 bases left in between. The CDR3 covers 15 residues. The CDR3 loop is CASSLRQGWVNEQFF. CDR3 bases: TGTGCCAGCAGTCTCCGGCAGGGGTGGGTCAATGAGCAGTTCTTC.

This clonotype was observed a handful of times. The chain has TRBV5-4 and TRBJ1-2; D uncertain. V lost 5 bases and J 0 bases, leaving 23 bases between the germline ends. CDR1 and CDR2 from the germline V gene are SGHNT and YYREEE (reference sequence). There are 18 residues in the CDR3. The CDR3 DNA reads TGTGCCAGCAGGCCCTCCGGCAGTCCGGCAACCTCTAACTATGGCTACACCTTC. It is translated as CASRPSGSPATSNYGYTF.

The chain employs TRBV29-1 and TRBJ2-5, with 8 nucleotides matching TRBD1. The germline V gene has CDR1 SQVTM and CDR2 ANQGSEA. With V trimmed by 0 bases and J by 6 bases, 12 bases remained unmatched. This CDR3 is 16 amino acids long. Here the CDR3 reads CSVEEPAGGARKTQYF. The CDR3 coding sequence is TGCAGCGTTGAAGAACCCGCAGGGGGCGCAAGGAAGACCCAGTACTTC.

The chain employs TRBV15 and TRBJ1-3, with a possible D match to TRBD1 (5 bases). The CDR3 contains 14 residues. Germline CDR1 is LNHNV and CDR2 is YYDKDF (reference sequence). Trimming shortened V by 5 bases and J by 0 bases, and 8 bases separated the two germline ends. CDR3 sequence reads: CATSLTASGNTIYF. CDR3 bases: TGTGCCACCAGCCTGACAGCCTCTGGAAACACCATATATTTT.

Within the sample, this clonotype is medium-sized. V and J are TRBV6-1 and TRBJ1-1, with a tentative D call TRBD1 (5 bases). Trimming removed 6 bases from V and 5 bases from J, with 7 bases in between. There are 11 residues in the CDR3. CDR1 is MNHNS, CDR2 SASEGT, per germline. The CDR3 protein is CASRGRTEAFF. The CDR3 region has the DNA TGTGCCAGCAGGGGGCGGACTGAAGCTTTCTTT.

Only a few counts were recorded for this clonotype. The chain carries TRBV19 and TRBJ2-6; 7 bases map to TRBD1. The V segment lost 3 bases and the J segment 0 bases; nucleotides outside the gene matches: 11. This CDR3 has 19 residues. CDR1 is LNHDA and CDR2 is SQIVND in the germline V gene (reference sequence). The CDR3 is CASSMARGRPLSGANVLTF. Written as DNA, the CDR3 is TGTGCCAGTAGTATGGCGAGGGGGCGCCCCCTCTCTGGGGCCAACGTCCTGACTTTC.

A few counts support this clonotype. V gene TRBV6-5 combines with J gene TRBJ2-7; D might be TRBD2 (6 bases). The germline gives CDR1 MNHEY, CDR2 SVGAGI. The CDR3 loop spans 18 amino acids. Deletions cut 0 bases from V and 0 bases from J, with 18 bases between. The CDR3 is CASSYSGGGAMPSYEQYF. As DNA, the CDR3 is TGTGCCAGCAGTTACTCGGGGGGTGGGGCAATGCCCTCCTACGAGCAGTACTTC.

The chain has TRBV5-4 and TRBJ1-1; D gene uncertain. V was shortened by 0 bases and J by 1 base, with 10 bases between the two germline ends. Germline V gene data show CDR1 as SGHNT and CDR2 as YYREEE (reference sequence). The CDR3 loop spans 15 amino acids. This CDR3 reads CASSLDSRRNTEAFF. CDR3 coding DNA: TGTGCCAGCAGCTTGGATTCCAGGAGGAACACTGAAGCTTTCTTT.

The rearrangement links TRBV27 to TRBJ1-5, with D perhaps TRBD1 (5 bases). The CDR3 has 14 residues. V was shortened by 5 bases and J by 4 bases, with 12 bases between the two germline ends. The germline V gene encodes CDR1 MNHEY and CDR2 SMNVEV (reference sequence). As DNA, the CDR3 is TGTGCCAGCAGTCCCAGGGTCAGAAATCAGCCCCAGCATTTT. Its protein is CASSPRVRNQPQHF.

By frequency in the sample, this clonotype is medium-sized. The chain joins TRBV10-1 to TRBJ1-2, with 10 positions matching TRBD1. The CDR3 runs to 19 residues. Germline lookup yields CDR1 WNHNN and CDR2 SYGVQD (reference sequence). V was clipped by 2 bases and J by 0 bases; unmatched bases: 12. The CDR3 DNA is TGCGCCAGCAGTGAGCCGAGCTGGGACAGGGGCGAGCCTAACTATGGCTACACCTTC. Translating gives CASSEPSWDRGEPNYGYTF.